The T cell receptor (beta chain) described here comes from a study of circulating and synovial CD4+ cells in juvenile arthritis (dated by TCRdb to the mid-2010s). In terms of the full investigation: TCRbeta CDR3 repertoires of circulating HLA-DR+ CD4 T cells, bulk blood CD4 T cells and synovial CD4 T cells were compared within each patient. The goal of the repertoire sequencing was to confirm that synovial clonotypes were enriched in a circulating synovial-like CD4 T cell subset. General study outcomes and caveats: Traditional Vbeta family usage analysis did not detect the difference between circulating pathogenic-like lymphocytes and bulk blood T cells. Synovial and circulating pathogenic-like lymphocyte repertoires were less diverse than bulk blood CD4 repertoires, with some CPL samples as oligoclonal as synovium. Since overlap with synovium went up as sequencing depth increased, the measured fractions of shared clonotypes likely underestimated the full repertoire overlap. Circulating pathogenic-like lymphocytes were found to cluster with synovial T cells, and a substantially higher fraction of CDR3 sequences was shared with synovium by circulating pathogenic-like lymphocytes than by bulk blood. Because T cell genome counts in CPL samples and bulk blood CD4 samples differed by at least an order of magnitude, sample-size effects were addressed.

This clone was recorded only once. The specificity of this receptor is unknown. No much larger clone exists at a distance of one base, and base qualities are not known. The receptor library was made with the immunoSEQ multiplex PCR assay. An external provider carried out the TCRbeta CDR3 sequencing as a commercial service. As for the original processing: The analyses used productive nucleotide sequences together with amino acid sequences obtained by in silico translation. Diversity was measured as Renyi entropy over a range of alpha values, and the median of 200 repeated subsamples was taken to equalise sample size. Pairwise repertoire distance was calculated as one minus the Chao-modified Jaccard index to correct for under-sampling and was used for clustering. Frequency-weighted overlap with synovial clonotypes was calculated over 200 sample sizes with 200 draws without replacement at each size, and the overlap was reported at the size of the smaller sample. This is the immuneACCESS table as TCRdb keeps it, with only in-frame sequences that have V and J called. A part of the clones is gone; compared with another copy, unresolved V genes explain less than half, and the rest is unexplained. The DNA was the basis for D and trimming; V, J and clone size are from that table. The sample table holds around 32,000 clones, of which about 96% were seen once. 0.68% of the sample lies in the top ten.

The sequenced samples came from patients who had active juvenile idiopathic arthritis. Right after thawing, the cells went straight into sorting, and Live/Dead Fixable Near-IR Stain was used to exclude dead cells. Trimming accounts for 6 bases at V and 3 bases at J, while the number of junction bases matched to no gene is 3. The germline V gene sets CDR1 to SQVTM and CDR2 to ANQGSEA. The CDR3 has 13 amino acids, counting the end cysteine and phenylalanine. The only DNA kept is the CDR3, 39 bases in frame from the first base. The TCR was taken from a human donor with juvenile idiopathic arthritis. Sequencing used CD4+ T cells from blood. The sequence links TRBV29-1 to TRBJ2-3; 10 middle bases align to TRBD1. The sequenced DNA is TGCAGCGTCGGACAGGGGGGAACAGATACGCAGTATTTT. This sequence encodes CSVGQGGTDTQYF.